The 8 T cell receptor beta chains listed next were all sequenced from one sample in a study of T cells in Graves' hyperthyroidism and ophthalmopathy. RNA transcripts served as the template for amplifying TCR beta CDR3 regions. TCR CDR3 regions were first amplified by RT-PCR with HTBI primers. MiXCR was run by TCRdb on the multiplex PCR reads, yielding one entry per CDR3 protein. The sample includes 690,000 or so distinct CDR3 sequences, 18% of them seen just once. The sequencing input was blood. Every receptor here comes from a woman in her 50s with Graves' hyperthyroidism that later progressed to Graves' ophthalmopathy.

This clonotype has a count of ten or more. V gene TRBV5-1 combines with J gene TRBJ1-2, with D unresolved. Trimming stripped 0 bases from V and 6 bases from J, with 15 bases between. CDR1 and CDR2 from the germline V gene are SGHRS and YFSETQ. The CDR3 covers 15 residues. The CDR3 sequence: CASSLALGSANGYTF. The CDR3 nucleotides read TGCGCCAGCAGCTTGGCCTTGGGTTCCGCTAATGGCTACACCTTC.

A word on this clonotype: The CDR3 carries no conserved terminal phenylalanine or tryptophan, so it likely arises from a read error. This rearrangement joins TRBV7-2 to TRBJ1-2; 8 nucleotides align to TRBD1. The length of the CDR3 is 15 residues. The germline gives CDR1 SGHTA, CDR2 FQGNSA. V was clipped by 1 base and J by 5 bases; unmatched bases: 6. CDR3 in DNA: TGTGCCAGCAGCTTAGTTGGACAGGGACTGTATGGCTACACCCTC. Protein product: CASSLVGQGLYGYTL.

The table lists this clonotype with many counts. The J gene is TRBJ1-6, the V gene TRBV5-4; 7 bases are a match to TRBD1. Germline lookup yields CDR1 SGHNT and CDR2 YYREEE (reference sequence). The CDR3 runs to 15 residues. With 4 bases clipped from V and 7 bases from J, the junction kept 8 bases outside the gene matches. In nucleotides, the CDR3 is TGTGCCAGCAGCGCACGGACAGGAGGGAATTCACCCCTCCACTTT. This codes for CASSARTGGNSPLHF.

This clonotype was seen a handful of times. Written as DNA, the CDR3 is TGTGCCAGCAGGGGACAGGGGGCGCGGGGAAACACCATATATTTT. It encodes CASRGQGARGNTIYF. J is TRBJ1-3 and V is TRBV6-1, with 12 bases lining up with TRBD1. Germline V gene lookup returns CDR1 MNHNS and CDR2 SASEGT. V gave up 6 bases and J gave up 4 bases; unmatched junction bases: 4. The CDR3 runs to 15 residues.

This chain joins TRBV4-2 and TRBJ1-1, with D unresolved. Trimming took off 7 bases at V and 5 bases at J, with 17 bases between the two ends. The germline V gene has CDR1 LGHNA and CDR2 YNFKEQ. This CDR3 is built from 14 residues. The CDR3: CASTYENPGTEAFF. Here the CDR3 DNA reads TGTGCCAGCACCTATGAAAATCCCGGAACTGAAGCTTTCTTT.

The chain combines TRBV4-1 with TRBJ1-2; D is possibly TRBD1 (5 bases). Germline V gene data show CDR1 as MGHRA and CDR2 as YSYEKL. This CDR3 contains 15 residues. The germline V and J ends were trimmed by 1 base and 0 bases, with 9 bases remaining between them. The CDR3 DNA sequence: TGCGCCAGCAGCCAAGGTACAGGAACTAACTATGGCTACACCTTC. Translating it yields CASSQGTGTNYGYTF.

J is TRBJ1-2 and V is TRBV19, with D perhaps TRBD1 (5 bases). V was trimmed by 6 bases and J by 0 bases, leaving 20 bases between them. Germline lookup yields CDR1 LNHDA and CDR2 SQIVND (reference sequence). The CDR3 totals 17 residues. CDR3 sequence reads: CASRTGGSTKSNYGYTF. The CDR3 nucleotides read TGTGCCAGTAGAACCGGGGGGTCGACAAAATCTAACTATGGCTACACCTTC. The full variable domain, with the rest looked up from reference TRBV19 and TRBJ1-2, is DGGITQSPKYLFRKEGQNVTLSCEQNLNHDAMYWYRQDPGQGLRLIYYSQIVNDFQKGDIAEGYSVSREKKESFPLTVTSAQKNPTAFYLCASRTGGSTKSNYGYTFGSGTRLTVV.

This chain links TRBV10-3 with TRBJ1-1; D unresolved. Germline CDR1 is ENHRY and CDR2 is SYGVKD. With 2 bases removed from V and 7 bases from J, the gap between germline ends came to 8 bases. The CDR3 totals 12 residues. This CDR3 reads CAISETQIEAFF. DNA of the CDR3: TGTGCCATCAGTGAGACTCAGATTGAAGCTTTCTTT.